This T cell receptor (beta chain) was profiled in a study of PD-L1 blockade in urothelial cancer (dated 2017 in TCRdb). For the wider study: Therapy was started at some point between 2014 and 2016 for all patients, and atezolizumab 1,200 mg was administered intravenously every 3 weeks. About 90% of the roughly 29 patients were identified as males with urothelial cancer of bladder origin, and a prior smoking history was reported by 18 of 29 patients. Patients had an ECOG performance status of 0 or 1 and had received between 0 and 3 prior chemotherapy regimens. Blood samples were analyzed 3 weeks after the start of treatment (second dose) and 6 weeks after the start of treatment. Blood samples yielded a median of approximately 150,000 T cells and more than 80,000 unique TCRs, with median clonality roughly 0.082. An exploratory multi-omic analysis was conducted of the somatic, immune and clinical correlates of response to PD-L1 blockade with atezolizumab in urothelial cancer. Pretreatment tumor samples and matched peripheral blood, collected serially before and after atezolizumab treatment, underwent TCR sequencing. Durable clinical benefit meant progression-free survival longer than 6 months, and TCR features were also tested against progression-free and overall survival. In the same patients, whole exome sequencing and RNA sequencing of pretreatment tumors were performed in addition to TCR sequencing. Durable clinical benefit was achieved by nine patients but not by the remaining 20. Around 29 patients had pretreatment blood TCR-seq, some 25 had at least one posttreatment blood collection, and some 25 had tumor TCR-seq. The paper as a whole reports these results and caveats: Greater expansion of tumor-associated TCR clones in peripheral blood 3 weeks after the start of treatment was observed in patients with durable benefit (n ≈ 22, p = 0.022). Because of the small sample size (n ≈ 29) and the many exploratory analyses performed, the results are intended to be regarded as hypothesis-generating. A pretreatment peripheral blood TCR clonality below the median was linked to improved progression-free and overall survival.

CDR1 MNHNY and CDR2 SVGAGI are derived from the germline V gene (reference sequence). The junction shows trimming of 6 bases on V and 0 bases on J, and the gene matches do not reach 8 bases of it. Measured from the cysteine to the phenylalanine, the CDR3 is 16 residues long. Solely the CDR3 DNA is kept, with 48 bases framed from the first base. Synthetic TCR analog templates were spiked into each PCR so that absolute template abundance could be estimated from read counts. The immunoSEQ assay was used to amplify TCRbeta CDR3 regions from genomic DNA with bias-controlled V and J gene primers. Sequencing of rearranged TCRbeta segments was done at approximately 20X coverage. The paper's processing steps were these. Clustering was used to correct sequencing errors, and CDR3s were annotated against IMGT to assign V, D and J genes. Only productive TCRbeta rearrangements were used in downstream analyses, excluding out-of-frame or stop-codon sequences. Clonality was computed as one minus Shannon entropy normalized by the log of the number of unique productive sequences. Clones differing between time points or between blood and tumor were identified using Fisher's exact test with Benjamini-Hochberg correction, with an adjusted p below 0.01 applied as the threshold. Sourced from immuneACCESS, this table was stored by TCRdb with only in-frame sequences that have V and J called. A share of the clones is absent; for the studies checked, an unresolved V gene accounts for under half, and the remainder has no known explanation. The DNA was the basis for D and trimming; V, J and clone size are from that table. The sample table contains under 30,000 clones; only one count was recorded for approximately 79% of them. The ten largest account for approximately 2.2% of the sample.

A remark on this clone: Its target antigen remains unknown. No base qualities exist here, and no much larger clone lies one base off it.

A cohort of about 30 patients with locally advanced or metastatic urothelial carcinoma, treated at Memorial Sloan Kettering on a trial protocol, was included. Peripheral blood mononuclear cells were collected pretreatment and during treatment, with between 1 and 8 total time points per patient. The Qiagen DNeasy Blood extraction kit was used to purify genomic DNA from total PBMCs and from tumor samples. Collected pretreatment and during treatment, PBMCs were isolated and stored as previously described. The sequence was collected from a man aged 50-60 years with urothelial cancer. The starting material was PBMCs, obtained around atezolizumab (anti-PD-L1) treatment. Recombination linked TRBV6-6 to TRBJ1-5, and 7 bases in between align with TRBD1. The DNA sequence is as follows: TGTGCCAGCAGCTTGGGACAGCCGTATAGCAATCAGCCCCAGCATTTT. Its amino acids are CASSLGQPYSNQPQHF.